Below are 31 T cell receptor beta chains sequenced from a single sample in a study of blood T cell repertoires in COVID-19. Sequencing was performed with immunoSEQ multiplex PCR; in TCRdb, only in-frame clones are kept and a portion is missing. The sample carries some 400,000 clones, about 87% recorded once. Sequencing input: peripheral blood. These receptors all come from a woman in her fifties or sixties with COVID-19, enrolled during active disease.

This rearrangement joins TRBV28 to TRBJ1-2; unclear D gene. Trimming took off 3 bases at V and 6 bases at J, with 14 bases between the two ends. The CDR3 is made up of 14 amino acids. Germline V lookup: CDR1 MDHEN, CDR2 SYDVKM. The CDR3 reads CASSFARGRHGYTF. CDR3 DNA sequence: TGTGCCAGCAGTTTCGCCCGGGGAAGGCATGGCTACACCTTC.

CDR3 sequence reads: CSARNRSGYTF. The CDR3 DNA sequence: TGCAGTGCTAGGAACAGGAGTGGCTACACCTTC. The V and J genes are TRBV20-1 and TRBJ1-2; the D gene is possibly TRBD1 (5 bases). Trimming stripped 3 bases from V and 7 bases from J, with 9 bases between. The CDR3 runs 11 residues. The germline CDR1 and CDR2 sequences are DFQATT and SNEGSKA (reference sequence).

In its sample, this clone was seen a few times. The V call is TRBV25-1, the J call TRBJ1-1, with D tentatively TRBD1 (6 bases). Germline V gene sequence: CDR1 MGHDK, CDR2 SYGVNS. The CDR3 runs to 14 residues. V was pared by 4 bases and J by 6 bases, with 15 bases between. The CDR3 DNA follows: TGTGCCAGCAGTGGTATTGGGGGCGGCTCTGAAGCTTTCTTT. As protein: CASSGIGGGSEAFF.

In this sample, this clone turned up a few times. The chain has TRBV18 and TRBJ2-1; TRBD2 aligns across 9 bases. Trimming cost V 3 bases and J 4 bases; bases outside gene matches: 4. The CDR3 has 15 residues. From germline, CDR1 is KGHSH and CDR2 LQKENI. The chain's CDR3 is CASSPSGGSYNEQFF. The CDR3 DNA is TGTGCCAGCTCACCTAGCGGGGGTTCGTACAATGAGCAGTTCTTC. The variable domain in full, with the rest retrieved from reference TRBV18 and TRBJ2-1, is NAGVMQNPRHLVRRRGQEARLRCSPMKGHSHVYWYRQLPEEGLKFMVYLQKENIIDESGMPKERFSAEFPKEGPSILRIQQVVRGDSAAYFCASSPSGGSYNEQFFGPGTRLTVL.

This clone appeared a single time. The V gene is TRBV7-9, the J gene TRBJ2-7, with TRBD1 identical over 11 bases. The CDR3 is 16 residues long. J gave up 3 bases and V 5 bases, and 9 bases lay outside the gene matches. Germline V CDR1 and CDR2: SEHNR, FQNEAQ (reference sequence). The CDR3 DNA follows: TGTGCCAGCAGCCATCCAACCGGGACAGGGGGCTACGAGCAGTACTTC. This translates into CASSHPTGTGGYEQYF.

The DNA for the CDR3 is TGTGCCATCAGGGGACAGGGGGCCGGGACTGAAGCTTTCTTT. Amino acids: CAIRGQGAGTEAFF. The rearrangement links TRBV10-3 to TRBJ1-1; 12 bases fit TRBD1. J was trimmed by 5 bases and V by 6 bases; bases with no gene match: 4. The CDR3 sequence is 14 residues long. The germline CDR1 and CDR2 sequences are ENHRY and SYGVKD.

The rearrangement uses TRBV29-1 and TRBJ2-1; TRBD1 agrees at 7 bases. The CDR3 sequence is 14 residues long. Trimming took 7 bases from V and 4 from J; bases not matched to a gene: 10. The V gene's germline CDR1 is SQVTM and CDR2 ANQGSEA. The DNA of the CDR3 is TGCAGCGCCTCCGACAGGGTAAAGTACAATGAGCAGTTCTTC. Its protein product is CSASDRVKYNEQFF.

The chain carries TRBV6-5 and TRBJ2-5; 9 bases agree with TRBD1. The V gene end was trimmed by 3 bases and the J gene end by 5 bases; junction bases not matched to a gene: 10. CDR1 and CDR2 from the germline V gene are MNHEY and SVGAGI. The CDR3 sequence is 16 residues long. CDR3 sequence reads: CASSYQGQGISETQYF. CDR3 nucleotides: TGTGCCAGCAGTTATCAGGGACAGGGAATTTCGGAGACCCAGTACTTC.

The rearrangement joins TRBV3-1 (or the pseudogene TRBV3-2) to TRBJ2-7; 9 nucleotides match TRBD2. The CDR3 has 14 residues. V shed 7 bases, J shed 8 bases, and the junction held 12 bases outside the gene matches. Germline V gene sequence: CDR1 LGHDT, CDR2 YNNKEL (reference sequence). The CDR3 protein is CASNSGGPGAKQYF. The CDR3 DNA is TGTGCCAGCAACAGCGGGGGGCCAGGGGCCAAGCAGTACTTC.

The chain combines TRBV19 with TRBJ1-3; D remains ambiguous. Between the trimmed V and J ends, which lost 6 bases and 1 base, there was a span of 10 bases. This CDR3 is built from 14 residues. The V gene's germline CDR1 is LNHDA and CDR2 SQIVND (reference sequence). The CDR3 bases are TGTGCCAGTAGGGTCCTAGGATCTGGAAACACCATATATTTT. It specifies CASRVLGSGNTIYF.

This clone was counted only a few times. The rearrangement links TRBV6-1 to TRBJ1-2; 11 bases are a match to TRBD1. Germline-derived CDR1 and CDR2 are MNHNS and SASEGT. V was clipped by 2 bases and J by 4 bases; unmatched bases: 9. The CDR3 length is 17 residues. DNA for the CDR3: TGTGCCAGCAGTGAAATCGGGACAGGGGGGCGAGGCTATGGCTACACCTTC. This translates into CASSEIGTGGRGYGYTF.

Only one count was recorded for this clone. The chain recombines TRBV10-3 with TRBJ2-7, with a tentative D call TRBD1 (6 bases). The CDR3 contains 13 residues. From germline, CDR1 is ENHRY and CDR2 SYGVKD. The V end lost 10 bases, the J end lost 1 base, and 14 bases lay between the germline ends. The chain's CDR3 is CATRVTGSYEQYF. The CDR3 bases are TGTGCCACCCGCGTCACAGGGTCCTACGAGCAGTACTTC.

In the case of this clone: Other nucleotide sequences from this sample produce the same CDR3. The rearrangement uses TRBV29-1 and TRBJ1-5, with D unclear. Between the trimmed V and J ends, which lost 4 bases and 2 bases, there was a span of 6 bases. The CDR3 totals 12 residues. In germline, CDR1 is SQVTM, CDR2 ANQGSEA. The CDR3: CSVGQGNQPQHF. As DNA, the CDR3 is TGCAGCGTTGGGCAGGGCAATCAGCCCCAGCATTTT.

A few counts support this clone. Other DNA sequences from this sample encode an identical CDR3 as well. The chain links TRBV12-3 or TRBV12-4 to TRBJ2-7; D is undetermined. Trimming removed 3 bases at V and 4 bases at J, with 7 bases between. The CDR3 is 12 amino acids. The CDR3 protein is CASSLVEYEQYF. In DNA form, the CDR3 reads TGTGCCAGCAGTTTGGTGGAGTACGAGCAGTACTTC.

This clone appeared a single time. This rearrangement joins TRBV7-2 to TRBJ2-5; D gene unclear. Germline values: CDR1 SGHTA, CDR2 FQGNSA. V lost 5 bases and J 2 bases, leaving 9 bases between the germline ends. The CDR3 loop spans 13 amino acids. This CDR3 is CASSQRFQETQYF. The CDR3 DNA reads TGTGCCAGCAGCCAGCGATTTCAAGAGACCCAGTACTTC.

The rearrangement links TRBV6-6 to TRBJ1-1, with 7 nucleotides matching TRBD1. J lost 11 bases, V lost 0 bases, and 6 bases had no gene match. This CDR3 spans 13 amino acids. CDR1 and CDR2 (germline): MNHNY, SVGAGI (reference sequence). For the CDR3, the DNA is TGTGCCAGCAGTTACTCGACAGGGTTAGGGGCTTTCTTT. It codes for CASSYSTGLGAFF.

The J gene is TRBJ2-7, the V gene TRBV27; 9 nucleotides line up with TRBD1. CDR1 is MNHEY, CDR2 SMNVEV, per germline (reference sequence). V shed 5 bases, J shed 5 bases, and the junction held 10 bases outside the gene matches. This CDR3 spans 15 amino acids. The CDR3 region is CASSLNRGRVNEQYF. In DNA, the CDR3 is TGTGCCAGCAGTCTAAACAGGGGGCGCGTAAACGAGCAGTACTTC.

The genes are TRBV3-1 (or the pseudogene TRBV3-2) and TRBJ2-2; D is perhaps TRBD2 (5 bases). The CDR3 has 16 residues. Germline V gives CDR1 LGHDT, CDR2 YNNKEL (reference sequence). V lost 0 bases and J 13 bases, leaving 21 bases between the germline ends. The CDR3 protein is CASSQDNGGRTGRLFF. In nucleotides, the CDR3 is TGTGCCAGCAGCCAAGATAATGGCGGCAGGACGGGAAGGCTGTTTTTT.

This clone has only one observation. The chain combines TRBV6-6 with TRBJ1-6, with D tentatively TRBD1 (5 bases). V lost 5 bases and J 7 bases, leaving 15 bases between the germline ends. CDR1 and CDR2 (germline): MNHNY, SVGAGI (reference sequence). The CDR3 is 15 residues long. In DNA, the CDR3 is TGTGCCAGCAGTCCTCAAGGGGCAGGGAATTCACCCCTCCACTTT. Translated, it gives CASSPQGAGNSPLHF.

This rearrangement joins TRBV3-1 (or the pseudogene TRBV3-2) to TRBJ2-7, with 7 bases lining up with TRBD1. Germline V gene data show CDR1 as LGHDT and CDR2 as YNNKEL (reference sequence). J was trimmed by 3 bases and V by 4 bases; bases with no gene match: 12. The CDR3 sequence is 16 residues long. The CDR3: CASSPKPPGQIYEQYF. The CDR3 nucleotides are TGTGCCAGCAGCCCGAAACCCCCGGGACAGATCTACGAGCAGTACTTC.

The chain couples TRBV5-1 to TRBJ1-6; D uncertain. Between the trimmed V and J ends, which lost 3 bases and 10 bases, there was a span of 23 bases. CDR3 length equals 17 residues. CDR1 and CDR2 from the germline V gene are SGHRS and YFSETQ. The CDR3 spells CASSSSFSGGGKSPLHF. Here the CDR3 DNA reads TGCGCCAGCAGCTCCTCCTTTTCGGGAGGAGGAAAGTCACCCCTCCACTTT.

V gene TRBV28 combines with J gene TRBJ1-6, with D uncertain. This CDR3 is 15 amino acids long. The germline V gene encodes CDR1 MDHEN and CDR2 SYDVKM. V was cut by 7 bases and J by 2 bases, with 12 bases left in between. CDR3: CASTIGVTYNSPLHF. The CDR3 coding sequence is TGTGCCAGCACCATCGGGGTCACCTATAATTCACCCCTCCACTTT.

A single count supports this clone. The CDR3 DNA sequence: TGTGCCAGCAGCCAAGAAAGAGTCTCTGGAAACACCATATATTTT. This codes for CASSQERVSGNTIYF. The chain joins TRBV3-1 (or the pseudogene TRBV3-2) to TRBJ1-3; no clear D. V dropped 0 bases and J dropped 0 bases, with 6 bases sitting between them. Germline assignment: CDR1 LGHDT and CDR2 YNNKEL (reference sequence). The CDR3 consists of 15 residues.

The chain recombines TRBV2 with TRBJ2-5, with TRBD2 matching over 10 bases. The V gene's germline CDR1 is SNHLY and CDR2 FYNNEI. The CDR3 runs 16 residues. J was trimmed by 1 base and V by 6 bases; bases with no gene match: 8. The CDR3 DNA reads as TGTGCCAGCAGAACAAGCGGGGGGGCATCCCAAGAGACCCAGTACTTC. It is translated as CASRTSGGASQETQYF.

The J gene is TRBJ2-1, the V gene TRBV5-1; tentative D call: TRBD2 (5 bases). Germline-derived CDR1 and CDR2 are SGHRS and YFSETQ. CDR3 size: 16 residues. Trimming left V 0 bases short and J 1 base short, with 11 bases between. CDR3 in amino acids: CASSLGLRGSYNEQFF. The DNA of the CDR3 is TGCGCCAGCAGCTTGGGTCTCCGGGGATCCTACAATGAGCAGTTCTTC.

This clone was detected a few times. The gene calls are TRBV3-1 (or the pseudogene TRBV3-2) and TRBJ2-6, with TRBD2 matching over 10 bases. The CDR3 has 19 residues. Germline lookup yields CDR1 LGHDT and CDR2 YNNKEL (reference sequence). Trimming cost V 3 bases and J 0 bases; bases outside gene matches: 8. The CDR3 is CASSQVTSGVGSGANVLTF. DNA for the CDR3: TGTGCCAGCAGCCAGGTAACTAGCGGGGTTGGCTCTGGGGCCAACGTCCTGACTTTC.

The CDR3 loop reads CASSSTGQGLGTEAFF. The CDR3 DNA is TGTGCCAGCAGTTCTACGGGACAGGGCCTCGGCACTGAAGCTTTCTTT. V gene TRBV7-9 combines with J gene TRBJ1-1; the match to TRBD1 covers 9 bases. This CDR3 region has 16 residues. Germline trimming cut 6 bases from V and 4 bases from J; bases unmatched to any gene: 12. Germline lookup yields CDR1 SEHNR and CDR2 FQNEAQ (reference sequence).

This clone is a singleton in its sample. V gene TRBV4-2 combines with J gene TRBJ1-2, with D possibly being TRBD1 (5 bases). The length of the CDR3 is 16 residues. V shed 0 bases and J shed 2 bases, with 13 bases lying between them. Germline V lookup: CDR1 LGHNA, CDR2 YNFKEQ. DNA of the CDR3: TGTGCCAGCAGCCAAGATGCGCGACAGTCGAACTATGGCTACACCTTC. Translated, it gives CASSQDARQSNYGYTF.

This clone was detected only a few times. The chain uses TRBV9 and TRBJ1-2, with 8 bases identical to TRBD1. V dropped 6 bases and J dropped 4; count of bases not matched to a gene: 8. This CDR3 contains 14 residues. Germline V gene data show CDR1 as SGDLS and CDR2 as YYNGEE. The CDR3 here is CASNPGTGAYGYTF. The DNA for the CDR3 is TGTGCCAGCAACCCCGGGACAGGAGCCTATGGCTACACCTTC. Full variable domain (outside the CDR3, taken from reference TRBV9 and TRBJ1-2): DSGVTQTPKHLITATGQRVTLRCSPRSGDLSVYWYQQSLDQGLQFLIQYYNGEERAKGNILERFSAQQFPDLHSELNLSSLELGDSALYFCASNPGTGAYGYTFGSGTRLTVV.

This clone was observed a single time. The chain has TRBV7-2 and TRBJ1-6, with D tentatively TRBD1 (6 bases). This CDR3 region has 14 residues. From germline, CDR1 is SGHTA and CDR2 FQGNSA. Trimming cost V 2 bases and J 4 bases, with 6 bases left between them. CDR3 region: CASSLQGYNSPLHF. The CDR3 DNA follows: TGTGCCAGCAGCTTACAGGGGTATAATTCACCCCTCCACTTT.

The rearrangement joins TRBV6-1 to TRBJ1-2; the match to TRBD1 covers 9 bases. Trimming at V came to 1 base and at J to 2 bases, leaving 8 bases not matched to a gene. The V gene's germline CDR1 is MNHNS and CDR2 SASEGT. This CDR3 comprises 17 residues. CDR3 nucleotides: TGTGCCAGCAGTGAAGAGGGGACAGGGAACCCAAACTATGGCTACACCTTC. This codes for CASSEEGTGNPNYGYTF.